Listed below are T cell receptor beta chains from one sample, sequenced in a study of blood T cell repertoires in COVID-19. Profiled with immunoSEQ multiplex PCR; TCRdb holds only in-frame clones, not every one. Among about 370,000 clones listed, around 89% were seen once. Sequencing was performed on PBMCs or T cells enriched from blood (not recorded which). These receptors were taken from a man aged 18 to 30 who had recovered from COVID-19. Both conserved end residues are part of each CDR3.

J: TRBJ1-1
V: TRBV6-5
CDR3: CASSRTVNTEAFF

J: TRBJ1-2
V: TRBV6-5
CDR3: CASSSGTGPYYGYTF

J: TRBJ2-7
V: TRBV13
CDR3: CASRPTGGGQYF

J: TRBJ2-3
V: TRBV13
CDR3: CASSSKRGAPDTQYF

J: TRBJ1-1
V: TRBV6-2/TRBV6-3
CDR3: CASSYNSRQGSSNTEAFF

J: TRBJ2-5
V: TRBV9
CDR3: CASSGSPSGETQYF

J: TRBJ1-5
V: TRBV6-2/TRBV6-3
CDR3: CASSRSGNQPQHF

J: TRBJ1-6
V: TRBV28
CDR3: CASSSAADRGGSPLHF

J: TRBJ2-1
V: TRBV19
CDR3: CASSRMRPRLFPNEDNEQFF

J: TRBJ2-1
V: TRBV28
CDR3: CASSSGLAGVNEQFF

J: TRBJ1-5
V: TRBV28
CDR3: CASSFGILGGGQPQHF

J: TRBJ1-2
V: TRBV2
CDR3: CASSERIADYGYTF

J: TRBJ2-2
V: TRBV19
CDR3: CASSIGGYTGELFF

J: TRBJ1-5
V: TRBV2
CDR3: CASGNRVLFDQPQHF

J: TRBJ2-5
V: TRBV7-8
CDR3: CASSLAANRVVQETQYF

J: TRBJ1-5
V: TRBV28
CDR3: CASSLFMWGGEGQPQHF